This is a list of T cell receptor beta chains from one sample in a study of blood T cells in healthy people across ages. In TCRdb, the 5' RACE reads were re-called with MiXCR into one record per CDR3 protein. The sample has 1.5 million to 1.8 million distinct CDR3 sequences, less than 45% seen once. The sample comprised blood. These receptors originate from a woman between 18 and 30 years old in good health. CDR3s include the opening cysteine and the closing phenylalanine or tryptophan. A D gene is named only where the DNA matches it firmly. Clone size is shown for a subset of rows, as once, few, many or a class of expanded clone.

d_gene | j_gene | abundance | v_gene | CDR3nt | CDR3aa
NA | TRBJ2-7 | few | TRBV27 | TGTGCCAGCAGTTTTTTTACAGGAGGTTACGAGCAGTACTTC | CASSFFTGGYEQYF
NA | TRBJ1-1 | NA | TRBV6-5 | TGTGCCAGCACTCCTTATGGGGGTTTGGCTGAAGCTTTCTTT | CASTPYGGLAEAFF
NA | TRBJ1-2 | NA | TRBV7-2 | TGTGCCAGCAGCTTAGGGGAAGGGTCGTATGGCTACACCTTC | CASSLGEGSYGYTF
TRBD2 | TRBJ2-1 | few | TRBV7-2 | TGTGCCAGCAGCTTAGTACCGGGACTAGCGGGAGTTGATGAGCAGTTCTTC | CASSLVPGLAGVDEQFF
NA | TRBJ1-2 | few | TRBV20-1 | TGCAGTGCCCCGTGGGAAGCGGGCTATGGCTACACCTTC | CSAPWEAGYGYTF
NA | TRBJ1-1 | many | TRBV7-3 | TGTGCCAGCAGCACCGACAGAGGGAACACTGAAGCTTTCTTT | CASSTDRGNTEAFF
TRBD2 | TRBJ2-1 | NA | TRBV12-3/TRBV12-4 | TGTGCCAGCAATAGGGGACTAGCGGGAGGGCCTTCGAATTACAATGAGCAGTTCTTC | CASNRGLAGGPSNYNEQFF
NA | TRBJ2-3 | few | TRBV27 | TGTGCCAGCAGTTTGGGGGCGGAATCTTCCACAGATACGCAGTATTTT | CASSLGAESSTDTQYF
TRBD1 | TRBJ1-5 | NA | TRBV6-2/TRBV6-3 | TGTGCCAGCAGGTACGTACAGGGGAATCAGCCCCAGCATTTT | CASRYVQGNQPQHF
NA | TRBJ2-1 | few | TRBV27 | TGTGCCAGCAGTGTCCTACTTTTAGCGTACAGCTCCTACAATGAGCAGTTCTTC | CASSVLLLAYSSYNEQFF
NA | TRBJ2-5 | once | TRBV29-1 | TGCAGCGTGGGACGGAAGGTGGAGACCCAGTACTTC | CSVGRKVETQYF
TRBD2 | TRBJ2-1 | NA | TRBV9 | TGTGCCAGCAGCGGGGGACTAGCGGAAAACTACGAGCAGTTCTTC | CASSGGLAENYEQFF
TRBD1 | TRBJ2-5 | few | TRBV5-1 | TGCGCCAGCAGCCTAGGAGGGACAGGGAACCAAGAGACCCAGTACTTC | CASSLGGTGNQETQYF
NA | TRBJ2-7 | many | TRBV20-1 | TGCAGTGCGCAGGGTGGACGGGATTACGAGCAGTACTTC | CSAQGGRDYEQYF
TRBD1 | TRBJ2-1 | NA | TRBV5-1 | TGCGCCAGCAGCTCCACAGGGGGTATGAATGAGCAGTTCTTC | CASSSTGGMNEQFF
TRBD1 | TRBJ1-2 | NA | TRBV11-2 | TGTGCCAGCAGCAGCGACAGGGGGGCCCCCTCTAACTATGGCTACACCTTC | CASSSDRGAPSNYGYTF
TRBD2 | TRBJ2-7 | NA | TRBV13 | TGTGCCAGCAGCCTACGGACTAGCGGGGTGAGCTCCTACGAGCAGTACTTC | CASSLRTSGVSSYEQYF
NA | TRBJ1-5 | few | TRBV25-1 | TGTGCCAGCAGTGACTTAAATAGCAATCAGCCCCAGCATTTT | CASSDLNSNQPQHF
NA | TRBJ2-3 | NA | TRBV29-1 | TGCAGCGTTGAAAGGGGCCAGGGTAGTAGAACGCAGTATTTT | CSVERGQGSRTQYF
NA | TRBJ2-7 | NA | TRBV10-3 | TGTGCCATCAGTGAGTCGGGGTGGACAGCAAACGAGCAGTACTTC | CAISESGWTANEQYF
NA | TRBJ2-7 | NA | TRBV7-2 | TGTGCCAGCAGCTTAGGAGCCTACAATGAGCAGTACTTC | CASSLGAYNEQYF
NA | TRBJ1-2 | NA | TRBV20-1 | TGCAGTGCTAGTAGCATCGGACAGATGGAAGATGGCTACACCTTC | CSASSIGQMEDGYTF
NA | TRBJ2-5 | few | TRBV11-2 | TGTGCCAGCAGCCTAATGCCCAGGACAGAAGAGACCCAGTACTTC | CASSLMPRTEETQYF
NA | TRBJ1-2 | few | TRBV20-1 | TGCAGTGCCAGTTTTCGGGCCCTAGGCTACACCTTC | CSASFRALGYTF
NA | TRBJ2-5 | few | TRBV9 | TGTGCCAGCAGCGGGGGACCAATCCAAGAGACCCAGTACTTC | CASSGGPIQETQYF
TRBD1 | TRBJ1-2 | NA | TRBV27 | TGTGCCAGCAGGAATACAGGGGGCTATGGCTACACCTTC | CASRNTGGYGYTF
NA | TRBJ1-2 | few | TRBV18 | TGTGCCAGCTCACCACGGAGGGTTGGCGGCTACACCTTC | CASSPRRVGGYTF
TRBD1 | TRBJ1-4 | NA | TRBV7-8 | TGTGCCAGCAGCCTGTCCAGGGGGTTGAGGGAAAAACTGTTTTTT | CASSLSRGLREKLFF
NA | TRBJ2-5 | NA | TRBV28 | TGTGCCAGCAGTTTTCCTCGGTGGACCCAGTACTTC | CASSFPRWTQYF
NA | TRBJ1-1 | NA | TRBV5-1 | TGCGCCAGCAGCAGGGGGAGTGCGGACACTGAAGCTTTCTTT | CASSRGSADTEAFF
TRBD1 | TRBJ2-1 | few | TRBV30 | TGTGCCTGGGTGGGGACAGCCCCCAATGAGCAGTTCTTC | CAWVGTAPNEQFF
NA | TRBJ2-7 | NA | TRBV3-1 | TGTGCCAGCAGCCAACTAACCAGTGATGAGCAGTACTTC | CASSQLTSDEQYF
NA | TRBJ2-7 | NA | TRBV20-1 | TGCAGTGCTAGAAGTCTTTCGGGTAGCTCCTACGAGCAGTACTTC | CSARSLSGSSYEQYF
NA | TRBJ2-3 | NA | TRBV7-2 | TGTGCCAGCAGCTTAGCGACGGGCTATACGCATACGCAGTATTTT | CASSLATGYTHTQYF
NA | TRBJ1-6 | NA | TRBV25-1 | TGTGCCAGCAGGAGCACAGGAGGCTATAATTCACCCCTCCACTTT | CASRSTGGYNSPLHF
NA | TRBJ2-1 | NA | TRBV7-2 | TGTGCCAGCAGCCCCTTAGGTGGGCAGTTCTTC | CASSPLGGQFF
NA | TRBJ2-7 | few | TRBV18 | TGTGCCAGCTCACCCACCGTAAGCTCCTACAATGAGCAGTACTTC | CASSPTVSSYNEQYF
NA | TRBJ2-3 | NA | TRBV29-1 | TGCAGCGTTGAAGGCGGCAGGGACACAGATACGCAGTATTTT | CSVEGGRDTDTQYF
NA | TRBJ2-7 | NA | TRBV11-2 | TGTGCCAGCAGCTTAGAAAACCTTCGTTTCTCCTACGAGCAGTACTTC | CASSLENLRFSYEQYF
NA | TRBJ2-1 | few | TRBV4-3 | TGCGCCAGCAGCCAAGACGCTAGATACTACAATGAGCAGTTCTTC | CASSQDARYYNEQFF
NA | TRBJ2-4 | NA | TRBV28 | TGTGCCAGCAGTTTTCAAAGAAACATTCAGTACTTC | CASSFQRNIQYF
NA | TRBJ2-1 | NA | TRBV4-3 | TGCGCCAGCAGTCCGGAGGGTGTGACGGGCTACAATGAGCAGTTCTTC | CASSPEGVTGYNEQFF
NA | TRBJ2-5 | NA | TRBV2 | TGTGCCAGCAGTCCGGGGGACAGCCCTGGGACCCAGTACTTC | CASSPGDSPGTQYF
NA | TRBJ2-1 | NA | TRBV29-1 | TGCAGCGTTGGAAGGTGGACGGCCCTGAGCTCCTACAATGAGCAGTTCTTC | CSVGRWTALSSYNEQFF
NA | TRBJ2-7 | few | TRBV7-2 | TGTGCCAGCAGGACTACCCCTAGCTCCTACGAGCAGTACTTC | CASRTTPSSYEQYF
NA | TRBJ1-2 | few | TRBV20-1 | TGCAGTGCTAGATCCGGGGTAACCTATGGCTACACCTTC | CSARSGVTYGYTF
NA | TRBJ2-7 | NA | TRBV4-2 | TGTGCCAGCAGCCAAGGGGGGGGCGGGACCTACGAGCAGTACTTC | CASSQGGGGTYEQYF